The present entry profiles one TCR beta chain with its context. This specimen comes from a study of control samples from healthy donors and cancer patients. Data came from immunoSEQ multiplex PCR; TCRdb stores just in-frame clones and leaves some out. The sample comprises about 120,000 clones, roughly 95% of which are singletons, and approximately 4% rests with the top ten. Per the germline V gene, CDR1 is SGHRS and CDR2 is YFSETQ. The CDR3 is made up of 13 amino acids. Trimming cost V 0 bases and J 5 bases, with 9 bases left between them. Source material: blood. The chain combines TRBV5-1 with TRBJ2-7; D unclear. The TCR comes from a young man in good health. The CDR3 region is CASSLELTNEQYF. The CDR3 bases are TGCGCCAGCAGCTTGGAACTGACCAACGAGCAGTACTTC. Full variable domain (remainder filled in from reference TRBV5-1 and TRBJ2-7): KAGVTQTPRYLIKTRGQQVTLSCSPISGHRSVSWYQQTPGQGLQFLFEYFSETQRNKGNFPGRFSGRQFSNSRSEMNVSTLELGDSALYLCASSLELTNEQYFGPGTRLTVT.